This T cell receptor beta chain originates from a study of T cell responses to AZD1222 COVID-19 vaccine. General study points: Vaccine-related CD4 TCRs covered spike, predominating at 160-218 and 743-854. Baseline antibody screening turned up just six seropositive AZD1222 recipients.

With regard to this clone: The antigen is not known. The same CDR3 arises from other DNA sequences in this sample as well.

Some clones are missing from TCRdb's copy, which holds only in-frame ones; the method was immunoSEQ multiplex PCR. Of 250,000 to 300,000 clones in the sample, 94% were seen once. The sample in question was peripheral blood, obtained 28 days after the second AZD1222 dose. The receptor comes from an adult who received the AZD1222 COVID-19 vaccine.

CDR3 loop: CASSVGTNTEAFF. The CDR3 region has the DNA TGTGCCAGCAGCGTAGGAACGAACACTGAAGCTTTCTTT. This sequence joins TRBV9 and TRBJ1-1, with D uncertain. CDR1 is SGDLS and CDR2 is YYNGEE in the germline V gene. V gave up 0 bases and J gave up 1 base, with 4 bases separating them. The CDR3 spans 13 residues.